This paragraph reports one TCR beta chain. This clone was picked up a small number of times. Its binding antigen is unknown. The sample holds no much larger clone one base away, and base qualities are not on file. Library generation was performed with the immunoSEQ multiplex PCR assay. To provide template for TCR sequencing, every sample had RNA extracted and reverse transcribed into cDNA. First-strand cDNA was synthesized using SuperScript III with a 2:1 mix of oligo-dT and random hexamers. A synthetic immune receptor repertoire was used to assess amplification bias, and residual bias was removed computationally. As for how the authors treated the data: Raw reads were preprocessed to remove errors, and CDR3 was defined according to IMGT conventions as the region from the conserved cysteine to phenylalanine. To get clonality, Shannon entropy was normalized by log2 of the number of productive unique TCRs and the result was subtracted from 1. CD4 or CD8 identity of scalp clones was inferred by cross-referencing scalp TCRbeta sequences with sorted blood CD4 and CD8 repertoires. TCRdb retrieved this table from immuneACCESS and kept in-frame rearrangements only. Not all clones are present; in checked studies, unresolved V genes account for under half, and no reason is known for the remainder. Clone size and V and J calls were adopted from that table, with D and trimming inferred from the DNA. In this sample the table shows more than 95,000 clones, 41% of which occur a single time. The ten largest clones represent 1% to 1.5% of the sample.

From alopecia areata patients, peripheral blood was collected along with lesional scalp punch biopsies. After PBMCs were isolated by density centrifugation and stained for CD3, CD4 and CD8, a FACSAria was used to sort CD4+ and CD8+ T cells. The junction shows trimming of 11 bases on V and 7 bases on J, plus 18 bases between the germline ends. The CDR3 has 13 amino acids, counting the end cysteine and phenylalanine. Left in the record is the CDR3 DNA by itself, 39 bases read in frame from the first base. In the germline V gene, CDR1 corresponds to MDHEN and CDR2 to SYDVKM. These data are taken from a study of CD8+ T cells in alopecia areata listed by TCRdb under 2018. Background on the whole study: Treated patients were enrolled in an open-label pilot trial of oral tofacitinib, 5 to 10 mg twice daily, for moderate-to-severe alopecia areata. Scalp clonality was compared across normal scalp (n=4), patchy alopecia areata scalp (n=8), and alopecia totalis/universalis scalp (n=8). Patients received tofacitinib for 6 to 18 months and were then followed off drug for 6 months to check for delayed response and recurrence. Biopsies were taken from tofacitinib-treated patients at baseline and at 4 and 24 weeks of treatment, and a later scalp biopsy was taken in several of the tofacitinib-treated patients. The RNA source kit depended on sample type: the PAXgene miRNA kit for fixed scalp, the miRNeasy kit for PBMCs, and the RNeasy kit for mouse skin. To study T cell clonal expansion in alopecia areata, the researchers applied high-throughput TCRbeta sequencing to both the C3H/HeJ mouse model and human patients. On the human side, TCRbeta sequencing was run on scalp tissue and on sorted CD4+ and CD8+ peripheral blood T cells from healthy controls and from alopecia areata patients with either patchy or totalis/universalis disease. TCRbeta CDR3 regions were amplified by immunoSEQ multiplex PCR using 35 Vbeta forward and 13 Jbeta reverse primers. Results the study describes overall, beyond this receptor: Shared TCR sequences between patients were less evident than in mice, which may be partly attributable to HLA diversity in the patient population. Unlike mouse skin, where gammadelta T cells dominate, normal human skin contains resident alphabeta T cells that get sequenced too, which complicates analysis of the scalp TCR repertoire. Higher clonality and more expanded CD8+ clones were observed in lesional scalp than in normal scalp, particularly in alopecia totalis/universalis, a finding suggestive of antigenic drive.

The source of this sequence is a human donor with alopecia areata. The sample comprised CD4+ T cells sorted from blood. The sequence joins TRBV28 to TRBJ1-5, with TRBD1 perhaps the D gene, on 6 matching bases. The base sequence is TGTGCCTTTGGGCAGGGGTTAGGACAGCCCCAGCATTTT. This is translated as CAFGQGLGQPQHF. Supplemented by the reference TRBV28 and TRBJ1-5 proteins around the CDR3, the complete variable domain is DVKVTQSSRYLVKRTGEKVFLECVQDMDHENMFWYRQDPGLGLRLIYFSYDVKMKEKGDIPEGYSVSREKKERFSLILESASTNQTSMYLCAFGQGLGQPQHFGDGTRLSIL.